These T cell receptor beta chains were read from a single sample in a study of T cells after yellow fever vaccination. MiXCR, applied by TCRdb to the 5' RACE reads, yields one record per CDR3 protein. Altogether hundreds of thousands of distinct CDR3 sequences are present, approximately 15% being singletons, with the ten largest covering roughly 13%. Sequences were derived from PBMCs, sampled on the day of the yellow fever booster vaccination. The receptors were gathered from a man aged 25 to 40 who received the YFV17D yellow fever vaccine. Each CDR3 is given with its conserved first and last residue. Fields, in order: clone size, V gene, D gene, J gene, CDR3 DNA, CDR3 protein. The D gene is left open where the match is weak. Size values are once, few and many counts, or a class for expanded clones, and some rows have none.

clone size: NA; V gene: TRBV7-2; D gene: NA; J gene: TRBJ1-5; CDR3 DNA: TGTGCCAGCAGCTTATCTCAGCCCCAGCATTTT; CDR3 protein: CASSLSQPQHF
clone size: once; V gene: TRBV20-1; D gene: TRBD2; J gene: TRBJ2-1; CDR3 DNA: TGCAGTGCTCCGGGACTAGCGGGGGGGAATGAGCAGTTCTTC; CDR3 protein: CSAPGLAGGNEQFF
clone size: few; V gene: TRBV7-2; D gene: NA; J gene: TRBJ1-5; CDR3 DNA: TGTGCCAGCAGCAGACCCAATCAGCCCCAGCATTTT; CDR3 protein: CASSRPNQPQHF
clone size: NA; V gene: TRBV3-1; D gene: NA; J gene: TRBJ1-2; CDR3 DNA: TGTGCCAGCAGCCAAGAATGGGGAGCGGGGTATGGCTACACCTTC; CDR3 protein: CASSQEWGAGYGYTF
clone size: few; V gene: TRBV29-1; D gene: NA; J gene: TRBJ2-3; CDR3 DNA: TGCAGCGTTGAAGTACGACTAGGAGTGAGCACAGATACGCAGTATTTT; CDR3 protein: CSVEVRLGVSTDTQYF
clone size: NA; V gene: TRBV20-1; D gene: TRBD2; J gene: TRBJ2-1; CDR3 DNA: TGCAGTGCTCCACTAGGGAGGGAGGATGAGCAGTTCTTC; CDR3 protein: CSAPLGREDEQFF
clone size: NA; V gene: TRBV9; D gene: NA; J gene: TRBJ2-1; CDR3 DNA: TGTGCCAGCAGCGTGTCGGCAGTCACCTCCTACAATGAGCAGTTCTTC; CDR3 protein: CASSVSAVTSYNEQFF
clone size: few; V gene: TRBV6-2/TRBV6-3; D gene: NA; J gene: TRBJ2-7; CDR3 DNA: TGTGCCAGCACGGAGGGGAGCCCTACCTACGAGCAGTACTTC; CDR3 protein: CASTEGSPTYEQYF
clone size: NA; V gene: TRBV3-1; D gene: NA; J gene: TRBJ2-3; CDR3 DNA: TGTGCCAGCAGCCAAGAAACGGGAGAAGATACGCAGTATTTT; CDR3 protein: CASSQETGEDTQYF
clone size: NA; V gene: TRBV7-2; D gene: NA; J gene: TRBJ1-2; CDR3 DNA: TGTGCCAGCAGCCTTACAGGAGGACCTAACTATGGCTACACCTTC; CDR3 protein: CASSLTGGPNYGYTF
clone size: NA; V gene: TRBV12-3/TRBV12-4; D gene: TRBD2; J gene: TRBJ2-1; CDR3 DNA: TGTGCCAGCAGTTTAGGAGTTAGCGGGAGTTTGAATGAGCAGTTCTTC; CDR3 protein: CASSLGVSGSLNEQFF
clone size: few; V gene: TRBV9; D gene: NA; J gene: TRBJ2-3; CDR3 DNA: TGTGCCAGCAGCCCATGGGGAGATACGCAGTATTTT; CDR3 protein: CASSPWGDTQYF
clone size: NA; V gene: TRBV11-3; D gene: TRBD2; J gene: TRBJ2-1; CDR3 DNA: TGTGCCAGCAGCTTAGGACTAGCAGCTGAGCAGTTCTTC; CDR3 protein: CASSLGLAAEQFF
clone size: NA; V gene: TRBV9; D gene: TRBD1; J gene: TRBJ2-7; CDR3 DNA: TGTGCCAGCAGCGTAGATCCGGGACAGGGTTCCTCCTACGAGCAGTACTTC; CDR3 protein: CASSVDPGQGSSYEQYF
clone size: NA; V gene: TRBV12-3/TRBV12-4; D gene: NA; J gene: TRBJ2-1; CDR3 DNA: TGTGCCAGCACGCCCGGGCCCTCCTACAATGAGCAGTTCTTC; CDR3 protein: CASTPGPSYNEQFF
clone size: NA; V gene: TRBV20-1; D gene: NA; J gene: TRBJ2-7; CDR3 DNA: TGCAGTGCTAGAGTGGACAGAACCTACGAGCAGTACTTC; CDR3 protein: CSARVDRTYEQYF
clone size: NA; V gene: TRBV20-1; D gene: TRBD2; J gene: TRBJ2-3; CDR3 DNA: TGCAGTGCTAGTAGCTGGCGGGAGGCCCCAGATACGCAGTATTTT; CDR3 protein: CSASSWREAPDTQYF
clone size: many; V gene: TRBV7-2; D gene: NA; J gene: TRBJ2-6; CDR3 DNA: TGTGCCAGCAGCCCACAGACTTCTGGGGCCAACGTCCTGACTTTC; CDR3 protein: CASSPQTSGANVLTF
clone size: few; V gene: TRBV18; D gene: NA; J gene: TRBJ2-1; CDR3 DNA: TGTGCCAGCGCTTCCCCTGCGGGAAATTCCTACAATGAGCAGTTCTTC; CDR3 protein: CASASPAGNSYNEQFF
clone size: NA; V gene: TRBV12-3/TRBV12-4; D gene: TRBD2; J gene: TRBJ2-5; CDR3 DNA: TGTGCCAGCATGGCGGGAGTAAGGGAGACCCAGTACTTC; CDR3 protein: CASMAGVRETQYF
clone size: NA; V gene: TRBV9; D gene: NA; J gene: TRBJ2-5; CDR3 DNA: TGTGCCAGCAGCGTAGCTTCTACCAGACAAGAGACCCAGTACTTC; CDR3 protein: CASSVASTRQETQYF
clone size: few; V gene: TRBV4-3; D gene: NA; J gene: TRBJ2-4; CDR3 DNA: TGCGCCAGCAGCCAAGAGGGGGGCCGCGGCATTCAGTACTTC; CDR3 protein: CASSQEGGRGIQYF
clone size: NA; V gene: TRBV18; D gene: NA; J gene: TRBJ2-1; CDR3 DNA: TGTGCCAGCTCACCACGGGAGACAGGACGGGAGTTCTTC; CDR3 protein: CASSPRETGREFF
clone size: NA; V gene: TRBV25-1; D gene: NA; J gene: TRBJ2-7; CDR3 DNA: TGTGCCAGCAGGCCGGGACTTTCCGGGTACGAGCAGTACTTC; CDR3 protein: CASRPGLSGYEQYF
clone size: few; V gene: TRBV19; D gene: NA; J gene: TRBJ1-3; CDR3 DNA: TGTGCCAGTAGGTACAGCTCTGGAAACACCATATATTTT; CDR3 protein: CASRYSSGNTIYF
clone size: NA; V gene: TRBV6-1; D gene: TRBD1; J gene: TRBJ1-1; CDR3 DNA: TGTGCCAGCAGTGGGGGACAGGTTCTGAACACTGAAGCTTTCTTT; CDR3 protein: CASSGGQVLNTEAFF
clone size: NA; V gene: TRBV7-8; D gene: TRBD1; J gene: TRBJ2-5; CDR3 DNA: TGTGCCAGCACGCTGACAGGGATTAAAGAGACCCAGTACTTC; CDR3 protein: CASTLTGIKETQYF
clone size: NA; V gene: TRBV10-3; D gene: TRBD2; J gene: TRBJ2-7; CDR3 DNA: TGTGCCATCAGTGAGTCTCTAGCGGGAGAATCTTCCTACGAGCAGTACTTC; CDR3 protein: CAISESLAGESSYEQYF
clone size: few; V gene: TRBV6-2/TRBV6-3; D gene: TRBD2; J gene: TRBJ2-2; CDR3 DNA: TGTGCCAGCAGTTATCGAGCCCTAGCGGGAGATGGCGGGGAGCTGTTTTTT; CDR3 protein: CASSYRALAGDGGELFF
clone size: few; V gene: TRBV29-1; D gene: NA; J gene: TRBJ2-7; CDR3 DNA: TGCAGCGTTGTCCCCGAGGACAGTTTTGGGGAGCAGTACTTC; CDR3 protein: CSVVPEDSFGEQYF
clone size: few; V gene: TRBV24-1; D gene: NA; J gene: TRBJ2-1; CDR3 DNA: TGTGCCACCAGTGATGCGCGGGACTCCTACAATGAGCAGTTCTTC; CDR3 protein: CATSDARDSYNEQFF
clone size: NA; V gene: TRBV28; D gene: NA; J gene: TRBJ2-7; CDR3 DNA: TGTGCCAGCAGTTACCTAAGGCAGGGCCTCCTCTACGAGCAGTACTTC; CDR3 protein: CASSYLRQGLLYEQYF
clone size: many; V gene: TRBV29-1; D gene: TRBD1; J gene: TRBJ2-7; CDR3 DNA: TGCAGCGTTGCTGGGGACAGGTACGAGCAGTACTTC; CDR3 protein: CSVAGDRYEQYF
clone size: few; V gene: TRBV2; D gene: NA; J gene: TRBJ1-2; CDR3 DNA: TGTGCCAGCAGACAGGCAACTAACTATGGCTACACCTTC; CDR3 protein: CASRQATNYGYTF
clone size: few; V gene: TRBV5-4; D gene: NA; J gene: TRBJ2-2; CDR3 DNA: TGTGCCAGCACCTCGGACCCCCGTCCTACCGGGGAGCTGTTTTTT; CDR3 protein: CASTSDPRPTGELFF
clone size: few; V gene: TRBV18; D gene: NA; J gene: TRBJ2-6; CDR3 DNA: TGTGCCAGCTCACCGTCGACTAGGGGTGGGGCCAACGTCCTGACTTTC; CDR3 protein: CASSPSTRGGANVLTF
clone size: few; V gene: TRBV5-1; D gene: TRBD1; J gene: TRBJ2-7; CDR3 DNA: TGCGCCAGCAGCTTCCGGACAGGGGGGACCTACGAGCAGTACTTC; CDR3 protein: CASSFRTGGTYEQYF
clone size: few; V gene: TRBV6-1; D gene: NA; J gene: TRBJ2-1; CDR3 DNA: TGTGCCAGCAGAGTAGATGTAGGGTCCTACAATGAGCAGTTCTTC; CDR3 protein: CASRVDVGSYNEQFF
clone size: NA; V gene: TRBV5-1; D gene: NA; J gene: TRBJ2-6; CDR3 DNA: TGCGCCAGCAGCTTGGAAGGGGCCAACGTCCTGACTTTC; CDR3 protein: CASSLEGANVLTF
clone size: NA; V gene: TRBV19; D gene: NA; J gene: TRBJ2-1; CDR3 DNA: TGTGCCAGTAGTATAAGGGACAATCATTTCAATGAGCAGCTCTTC; CDR3 protein: CASSIRDNHFNEQLF
clone size: NA; V gene: TRBV10-2; D gene: NA; J gene: TRBJ2-1; CDR3 DNA: TGCGCCAGCAGTGAGATGCGGGGTCCTATCTATGAGCAGTTCTTC; CDR3 protein: CASSEMRGPIYEQFF
clone size: NA; V gene: TRBV10-3; D gene: TRBD1; J gene: TRBJ1-6; CDR3 DNA: TGTGCCATCAGTGACCCTCCGGGACAGGGGTCAGGCTCACCCCTCCACTTT; CDR3 protein: CAISDPPGQGSGSPLHF
clone size: few; V gene: TRBV12-3/TRBV12-4; D gene: TRBD2; J gene: TRBJ2-7; CDR3 DNA: TGTGCCAGCAGTTTAGCTGGAACGGGACTAGCAGGAGAGCAGTACTTC; CDR3 protein: CASSLAGTGLAGEQYF
clone size: few; V gene: TRBV28; D gene: NA; J gene: TRBJ2-5; CDR3 DNA: TGTGCCAGCAGTTCCGTTCGGGGGACGGTGGAGACCCAGTACTTC; CDR3 protein: CASSSVRGTVETQYF
clone size: few; V gene: TRBV7-2; D gene: NA; J gene: TRBJ2-1; CDR3 DNA: TGTGCCAGCAGCACGAGCGGAGGGGGAATATACAATGAGCAGTTCTTC; CDR3 protein: CASSTSGGGIYNEQFF
clone size: NA; V gene: TRBV5-1; D gene: TRBD2; J gene: TRBJ2-3; CDR3 DNA: TGCGCCAGCAGTCTAGGACTAGCGGGAGGGAATACGCAGTATTTT; CDR3 protein: CASSLGLAGGNTQYF
clone size: few; V gene: TRBV15; D gene: NA; J gene: TRBJ2-7; CDR3 DNA: TGTGCCACCAGCAGAGATCAGCGAGGGGGGAGAAGTTACGAGCAGTACTTC; CDR3 protein: CATSRDQRGGRSYEQYF
clone size: NA; V gene: TRBV5-1; D gene: TRBD1; J gene: TRBJ2-1; CDR3 DNA: TGCGCCAGCAGCTTGGAGCCCCGGGACAGGGGAAATGAGCAGTTCTTC; CDR3 protein: CASSLEPRDRGNEQFF
clone size: many; V gene: TRBV3-1; D gene: TRBD2; J gene: TRBJ2-5; CDR3 DNA: TGTGCCAGCAGTCCATTTCCTAGCGGGAGGGTAAGAGAGACCCAGTACTTC; CDR3 protein: CASSPFPSGRVRETQYF
clone size: many; V gene: TRBV5-1; D gene: TRBD1; J gene: TRBJ1-1; CDR3 DNA: TGCGCCAGCAGTTTGGACAGGTACACTGAAGCTTTCTTT; CDR3 protein: CASSLDRYTEAFF
clone size: few; V gene: TRBV29-1; D gene: TRBD2; J gene: TRBJ2-7; CDR3 DNA: TGCAGCGCAGGACTAGCTGCGAACTACGAGCAGTACTTC; CDR3 protein: CSAGLAANYEQYF
clone size: NA; V gene: TRBV20-1; D gene: TRBD2; J gene: TRBJ2-3; CDR3 DNA: TGCAGTGGCGAGACTAGCGGAAGCACAGATACGCAGTATTTT; CDR3 protein: CSGETSGSTDTQYF
clone size: few; V gene: TRBV20-1; D gene: TRBD2; J gene: TRBJ2-2; CDR3 DNA: TGCAGTGCTAGAGATCAATTGGGACTAGAGGGTAACACCGGGGAGCTGTTTTTT; CDR3 protein: CSARDQLGLEGNTGELFF
clone size: few; V gene: TRBV7-9; D gene: TRBD1; J gene: TRBJ1-4; CDR3 DNA: TGTGCCAGCAGCGCAGGACAGGGACATGAAAAACTGTTTTTT; CDR3 protein: CASSAGQGHEKLFF
clone size: many; V gene: TRBV7-8; D gene: NA; J gene: TRBJ2-7; CDR3 DNA: TGTGCCAGCAGCAGGAGGGACAGTTTTCCGTACTTC; CDR3 protein: CASSRRDSFPYF